This T cell receptor beta chain was identified in a study of cytomegalovirus exposure and HLA in healthy donors. This CDR3 contains 14 residues. V lost 5 bases to trimming and J lost 0 bases; unmatched junction nucleotides: 4. The germline gives CDR1 GTSNPN, CDR2 SVGIG (reference sequence). Primers for the PCR totalled 60 Vbeta and 13 Jbeta. Clones were read by immunoSEQ multiplex PCR, and TCRdb kept only the in-frame ones, dropping some. The sample has around 88,000 clones, about three quarters seen once. This clonotype was obtained from a man in his fifties in good health and CMV-seropositive. Material: PBMCs. The V call is TRBV30, the J call TRBJ1-3; 7 positions match TRBD1. CDR3 residues: CAWAQGSSGNTIYF. DNA of the CDR3: TGTGCCTGGGCACAGGGGAGCTCTGGAAACACCATATATTTT.